The 14 T cell receptor beta chains below were found in one sample sequenced in a study of cytomegalovirus exposure and HLA in healthy donors. In the PCR, 60 Vbeta and 13 Jbeta primers were used. Measured with immunoSEQ multiplex PCR; TCRdb has only the in-frame clones, and not every one. The table has roughly 100,000 clones, approximately 80% seen once. The sequenced material came from PBMCs. These receptors came from a male donor in good health and CMV-seropositive.

The chain carries TRBV15 and TRBJ2-7; TRBD1 might be the D (5 bases). V lost 5 bases, J lost 2 bases, and 13 bases lay in between. The CDR3 loop spans 14 amino acids. The germline gives CDR1 LNHNV, CDR2 YYDKDF (reference sequence). CDR3: CATSGARGPYEQYF. The DNA of the CDR3 is TGTGCCACCAGCGGAGCTAGGGGCCCCTACGAGCAGTACTTC. The full variable domain, rest sourced from reference TRBV15 and TRBJ2-7, is DAMVIQNPRYQVTQFGKPVTLSCSQTLNHNVMYWYQQKSSQAPKLLFHYYDKDFNNEADTPDNFQSRRPNTSFCFLDIRSPGLGDTAMYLCATSGARGPYEQYFGPGTRLTVT.

The chain couples TRBV19 to TRBJ2-3; 8 bases are shared with TRBD2. CDR1 LNHDA and CDR2 SQIVND come from the germline V gene (reference sequence). With V trimmed by 5 bases and J by 5 bases, 9 bases remained unmatched. This CDR3 has 15 amino acids. CDR3 loop: CASSRGGAGGDTQYF. The CDR3 DNA reads as TGTGCCAGTAGTCGGGGGGGGGCCGGAGGAGATACGCAGTATTTT.

V usage is TRBV10-2 and J usage is TRBJ1-4; 7 nucleotides line up with TRBD1. Germline values: CDR1 WSHSY, CDR2 SAAADI. The ends lost 3 bases at V and 14 bases at J; junction bases unmatched: 15. The CDR3 length is 15 residues. The CDR3 coding sequence is TGCGCCAGCAGTGAAGATACCTTAACAGGGGACAACCTGTTTTTT. This encodes CASSEDTLTGDNLFF.

This clone was seen a single time. The chain is built from TRBV5-1 and TRBJ2-7, with D possibly being TRBD1 (5 bases). In germline, CDR1 is SGHRS, CDR2 YFSETQ. The CDR3 contains 14 residues. V gave up 4 bases and J gave up 2 bases, with 13 bases separating them. CDR3 nucleotides: TGCGCCAGCAGCCCTGACAGTACTGCCTACGAGCAGTACTTC. Its protein is CASSPDSTAYEQYF.

The V gene is TRBV7-2, the J gene TRBJ1-2; D gene uncertain. The CDR3 is 13 amino acids. V lost 5 bases, J lost 6 bases, and 13 bases lay in between. Germline V CDR1 and CDR2: SGHTA, FQGNSA. The DNA of the CDR3 is TGTGCCAGCAGCGGGTTGAGGGCTCATGGCTACACCTTC. Translating it yields CASSGLRAHGYTF. Combining the CDR3 with reference TRBV7-2 and TRBJ1-2 gives the whole variable domain GAGVSQSPSNKVTEKGKDVELRCDPISGHTALYWYRQSLGQGLEFLIYFQGNSAPDKSGLPSDRFSAERTGGSVSTLTIQRTQQEDSAVYLCASSGLRAHGYTFGSGTRLTVV.

This clone was counted between two and nine times. One end of the junction does not line up with germline, which may come from a read error. V gene TRBV2 combines with J gene TRBJ2-1; maybe TRBD2 (5 bases). The germline CDR1 and CDR2 sequences are SNHLY and FYNNEI. CDR3 length equals 11 residues. In DNA, the CDR3 is TGCGCCAGCGAGGGCGTCTATGAGCAGTTCTTC. Translating gives CASEGVYEQFF.

The genes are TRBV7-2 and TRBJ1-5, with 10 bases identical to TRBD1. Trimming removed 3 bases from V and 7 bases from J; junction bases left unmatched: 18. Germline-derived CDR1 and CDR2 are SGHTA and FQGNSA. The length of the CDR3 is 19 residues. Here the CDR3 reads CASSFGPGTGAAGRQPQHF. The CDR3 DNA follows: TGTGCCAGCAGCTTTGGGCCCGGGACAGGGGCCGCAGGACGGCAGCCCCAGCATTTT.

The chain links TRBV5-6 to TRBJ2-7; D is undetermined. CDR1 SGHDT and CDR2 YYEEEE come from the germline V gene. This CDR3 has 12 amino acids. V was clipped by 3 bases and J by 4 bases, with 8 bases between them. The CDR3 loop reads CASSSSGYEQYF. CDR3 bases: TGTGCCAGCAGCTCGTCAGGATACGAGCAGTACTTC.

The gene calls are TRBV30 and TRBJ1-5; D gene ambiguous. Germline V gene data show CDR1 as GTSNPN and CDR2 as SVGIG (reference sequence). Trimming left V 3 bases short and J 0 bases short, with 15 bases between. CDR3 size: 16 residues. The CDR3 protein is CAWRDPRGYSNQPQHF. CDR3 nucleotide sequence: TGTGCCTGGAGAGACCCCCGCGGCTATAGCAATCAGCCCCAGCATTTT. The full variable domain, with the rest looked up from reference TRBV30 and TRBJ1-5, is SQTIHQWPATLVQPVGSPLSLECTVEGTSNPNLYWYRQAAGRGLQLLFYSVGIGQISSEVPQNLSASRPQDRQFILSSKKLLLSDSGFYLCAWRDPRGYSNQPQHFGDGTRLSIL.

This chain uses TRBV5-1 with TRBJ1-6; a weak D match, TRBD1 (5 bases). The CDR3 sequence is 15 residues long. V gave up 4 bases and J gave up 7 bases, with 15 bases separating them. Germline V gene data show CDR1 as SGHRS and CDR2 as YFSETQ. CDR3 region: CASSGGDSANSPLHF. In nucleotides, the CDR3 is TGCGCCAGCAGCGGAGGGGACTCTGCAAATTCACCCCTCCACTTT.

J is TRBJ2-3 and V is TRBV4-1, with 8 bases matching TRBD2. The CDR3 is made up of 15 amino acids. Germline trimming cut 5 bases from V and 0 bases from J; bases unmatched to any gene: 4. The germline gives CDR1 MGHRA, CDR2 YSYEKL. The CDR3 loop reads CASSSVAGSTDTQYF. CDR3 nucleotides: TGCGCCAGCAGCTCGGTAGCGGGGAGCACAGATACGCAGTATTTT.

V is TRBV6-5 and J is TRBJ1-2; possibly TRBD1 for D (5 bases). The CDR3 is 15 amino acids. V was trimmed by 4 bases and J by 8 bases, leaving 20 bases between them. Germline V gives CDR1 MNHEY, CDR2 SVGAGI. The CDR3 spells CASSFSSGFGHGYTF. CDR3 bases: TGTGCCAGCAGTTTCTCCTCAGGTTTCGGACACGGCTACACCTTC.

The J gene is TRBJ1-1, the V gene TRBV18; D is possibly TRBD1 (5 bases). This CDR3 region has 15 residues. V lost 3 bases to trimming and J lost 4 bases, with 15 bases between them. The germline CDR1 and CDR2 sequences are KGHSH and LQKENI. CDR3 protein: CASSPGGRLGTEAFF. Written as DNA, the CDR3 is TGTGCCAGCTCACCGGGGGGACGGCTAGGCACTGAAGCTTTCTTT.

This clone has only a few counts. V is TRBV29-1 and J is TRBJ1-1; no firm D call. The germline gives CDR1 SQVTM, CDR2 ANQGSEA. The CDR3 contains 14 residues. V gave up 7 bases and J gave up 1 base, with 16 bases separating them. The chain's CDR3 is CSARWTRENTEAFF. CDR3 DNA: TGCAGCGCCCGTTGGACCCGGGAGAACACTGAAGCTTTCTTT.